Below are 25 T cell receptor beta chains sequenced from a single sample in a study of blood T cell repertoires in COVID-19. TCRdb's table, derived via immunoSEQ multiplex PCR, lists solely in-frame clones and lacks some. The data hold around 200,000 clones, with about 88% observed a single time. The sample was PBMCs or T cells enriched from blood (not recorded which). The receptors originated from a woman younger than 45 who had recovered from COVID-19.

The V gene is TRBV7-2, the J gene TRBJ2-3, with 10 bases aligning to TRBD2. The germline gives CDR1 SGHTA, CDR2 FQGNSA. The CDR3 contains 16 residues. Trimming at V came to 1 base and at J to 5 bases, leaving 6 bases not matched to a gene. The CDR3 region has the DNA TGTGCCAGCAGCTTAGATCCTAGCGGGGGTAGAGATACGCAGTATTTT. This sequence encodes CASSLDPSGGRDTQYF.

The rearrangement links TRBV5-1 to TRBJ1-1, with D perhaps TRBD1 (6 bases). CDR3 size: 14 residues. Per germline, CDR1 SGHRS and CDR2 YFSETQ. V lost 4 bases to trimming and J lost 1 base, with 11 bases between them. The CDR3 is CASSLGTRNTEAFF. The CDR3 DNA is TGCGCCAGCAGCCTGGGGACACGGAACACTGAAGCTTTCTTT.

The chain joins TRBV6-5 to TRBJ1-1; 8 bases align to TRBD1. The germline V gene has CDR1 MNHEY and CDR2 SVGAGI. J was trimmed by 8 bases and V by 10 bases; bases with no gene match: 9. This CDR3 has 12 residues. The CDR3 sequence is CATGQGIREAFF. CDR3 DNA: TGTGCCACCGGACAGGGAATCCGGGAAGCTTTCTTT.

The rearrangement uses TRBV9 and TRBJ2-7; D is perhaps TRBD2 (6 bases). Deletions cut 0 bases from V and 1 base from J, with 11 bases between. The germline CDR1 and CDR2 sequences are SGDLS and YYNGEE. The CDR3 is 15 amino acids. DNA for the CDR3: TGTGCCAGCAGCGTAGGATCTAGCGCTTCCTACGAGCAGTACTTC. It encodes CASSVGSSASYEQYF.

The V call is TRBV7-2, the J call TRBJ2-1; TRBD1 agrees at 9 bases. CDR3 length: 15 amino acids. J was trimmed by 4 bases and V by 1 base; bases with no gene match: 2. CDR1 SGHTA and CDR2 FQGNSA come from the germline V gene. CDR3 residues: CASSLDGQGYNEQFF. The DNA for the CDR3 is TGTGCCAGCAGCTTAGACGGACAGGGGTACAATGAGCAGTTCTTC.

This clone was detected only a few times. The J gene is TRBJ1-1, the V gene TRBV13; 8 nucleotides agree with TRBD1. The germline V gene has CDR1 PRHDT and CDR2 FYEKMQ (reference sequence). V gave up 9 bases and J gave up 4 bases; unmatched junction bases: 4. The CDR3 extends over 12 amino acids. The CDR3 sequence: CASRTGGTEAFF. In nucleotides, the CDR3 is TGTGCCAGTAGAACAGGGGGCACTGAAGCTTTCTTT. The full variable domain, completed using reference TRBV13 and TRBJ1-1, is AAGVIQSPRHLIKEKRETATLKCYPIPRHDTVYWYQQGPGQDPQFLISFYEKMQSDKGSIPDRFSAQQFSDYHSELNMSSLELGDSALYFCASRTGGTEAFFGQGTRLTVV.

The rearrangement links TRBV7-3 to TRBJ2-1, with 7 bases fitting TRBD2. This CDR3 has 20 amino acids. The junction had 18 bases not matched to a gene; V was cut back by 3 bases and J by 1 base. CDR1 and CDR2 from the germline V gene are SGHTA and FQGTGA. The CDR3 DNA is TGTGCCAGCAGCTTTGATGTGCGGACTAGACCATCCACGTCCTACAATGAGCAGTTCTTC. Its protein product is CASSFDVRTRPSTSYNEQFF. The complete variable domain, with remaining parts taken from reference TRBV7-3 and TRBJ2-1, reads GAGVSQTPSNKVTEKGKYVELRCDPISGHTALYWYRQSLGQGPEFLIYFQGTGAADDSGLPNDRFFAVRPEGSVSTLKIQRTERGDSAVYLCASSFDVRTRPSTSYNEQFFGPGTRLTVL.

This clone was picked up a small number of times. This chain links TRBV4-1 with TRBJ1-4; 7 bases fit TRBD1. Germline loops: CDR1 MGHRA, CDR2 YSYEKL. There are 14 residues in the CDR3. Trimming removed 4 bases from V and 8 bases from J; junction bases left unmatched: 7. The CDR3 nucleotides are TGCGCCAGCAGCCGGACAGGTTCGAACGAAAAACTGTTTTTT. It codes for CASSRTGSNEKLFF.

On this clone: Other DNA sequences from this sample encode an identical CDR3 as well. This chain uses TRBV11-2 with TRBJ1-5; 10 bases align to TRBD1. In germline, CDR1 is SGHAT, CDR2 FQNNGV. The V and J ends lost 3 bases and 2 bases, in that order; junction bases with no gene match: 1. The CDR3 contains 15 residues. The CDR3 DNA reads as TGTGCCAGCAGCTTGGGGACAGGGGGCAATCAGCCCCAGCATTTT. It specifies CASSLGTGGNQPQHF. Drawing the rest from reference TRBV11-2 and TRBJ1-5, the complete variable domain is EAGVAQSPRYKIIEKRQSVAFWCNPISGHATLYWYQQILGQGPKLLIQFQNNGVVDDSQLPKDRFSAERLKGVDSTLKIQPAKLEDSAVYLCASSLGTGGNQPQHFGDGTRLSIL.

This rearrangement joins TRBV11-1 to TRBJ1-1; TRBD1 aligns across 7 bases. V was pared by 6 bases and J by 3 bases, with 13 bases of the junction left unmatched. CDR1 and CDR2 (germline): SGHAT, FQDESV (reference sequence). The CDR3 has 16 residues. The CDR3 here is CASRTTGTRRDTEAFF. The CDR3, as DNA: TGTGCCAGCAGAACGACAGGGACTAGAAGGGACACTGAAGCTTTCTTT.

The chain has TRBV7-7 and TRBJ2-1; 7 bases are a match to TRBD2. V lost 2 bases to trimming and J lost 5 bases; unmatched junction nucleotides: 15. Germline lookup yields CDR1 SSHAT and CDR2 FNYEAQ (reference sequence). The CDR3 sequence is 18 residues long. CDR3 protein: CASSLTGGGLYYNNEQFF. DNA of the CDR3: TGTGCCAGCAGCTTAACGGGCGGGGGACTTTATTATAACAATGAGCAGTTCTTC.

The J gene is TRBJ1-2, the V gene TRBV12-5; no definite D call. Per the germline V gene, CDR1 is LGHNT and CDR2 is FRNRAP. The CDR3 is 14 residues long. Between the trimmed V and J ends, which lost 2 bases and 4 bases, there was a span of 11 bases. The DNA of the CDR3 is TGTGCTAGTGGTTTGTACAGACGAACCTATGGCTACACCTTC. Translated: CASGLYRRTYGYTF.

This clone was picked up many times. CDR3 DNA: TGTGCCAGCAGCTTAGATGCGTTTAATGAAAAACTGTTTTTT. This gives the protein CASSLDAFNEKLFF. The chain uses TRBV11-2 and TRBJ1-4; D ambiguous. Trimming took off 0 bases at V and 4 bases at J, with 6 bases between the two ends. This CDR3 comprises 14 residues. Per the germline V gene, CDR1 is SGHAT and CDR2 is FQNNGV.

J is TRBJ2-7 and V is TRBV6-5; weak D call: TRBD1 (6 bases). With 8 bases removed from V and 1 base from J, the gap between germline ends came to 15 bases. Germline lookup yields CDR1 MNHEY and CDR2 SVGAGI. The CDR3 totals 14 residues. The CDR3 protein is CASLQDRTSYEQYF. The CDR3 bases are TGTGCCAGCCTACAGGACAGAACGTCCTACGAGCAGTACTTC.

The chain couples TRBV2 to TRBJ1-1; D unclear. Germline assignment: CDR1 SNHLY and CDR2 FYNNEI. The V end was cut by 8 bases, the J end by 8 bases, with 12 bases between. The CDR3 consists of 11 residues. The CDR3 loop is CASGGKREAFF. The CDR3 bases are TGTGCCAGCGGAGGGAAAAGGGAAGCTTTCTTT.

The chain is built from TRBV7-9 and TRBJ2-1; 12 nucleotides line up with TRBD1. The CDR3 is 15 residues long. Unmatched junction bases numbered 8, after V lost 5 bases and J lost 9 bases. Germline V gene sequence: CDR1 SEHNR, CDR2 FQNEAQ (reference sequence). For the CDR3, the DNA is TGTGCCAGCAGCCGAGGGGGACAGGGGGCGATTGAGCAGTTCTTC. It encodes CASSRGGQGAIEQFF.

V and J are TRBV6-5 and TRBJ2-7, with D unclear. V lost 7 bases, J lost 2 bases, and 9 bases lay in between. This CDR3 has 12 residues. Germline-derived CDR1 and CDR2 are MNHEY and SVGAGI. The DNA of the CDR3 is TGTGCCAGCATCGGAGTCGCCTACGAGCAGTACTTC. Translating gives CASIGVAYEQYF.

The chain links TRBV21-1 to TRBJ1-4. TRBV21-1 corresponds to a pseudogene. The CDR3 contains 16 residues. CDR3 residues: CASSRPGGTDCEKLFF. CDR3 DNA: TGTGCCAGCAGCAGGCCGGGGGGGACCGATTGCGAAAAACTGTTTTTT.

This sequence joins TRBV19 and TRBJ1-2, with 8 bases that match TRBD1. The CDR3 is 14 amino acids. With V trimmed by 9 bases and J by 8 bases, 14 bases remained unmatched. Germline V gene data show CDR1 as LNHDA and CDR2 as SQIVND (reference sequence). DNA for the CDR3: TGTGCCAGCACCCGGGACAGGAATATCTGGGGCTACACCTTC. Encoded protein: CASTRDRNIWGYTF.

This clone was detected a few times. V gene TRBV5-1 combines with J gene TRBJ1-5, with D perhaps matching TRBD1 (6 bases). This CDR3 is built from 15 residues. Germline CDR1 and CDR2: SGHRS and YFSETQ. V was shortened by 4 bases and J by 6 bases, with 17 bases between the two germline ends. In DNA, the CDR3 is TGCGCCAGCAGCCTTGATCCCGGGACAACTCAGCCCCAGCATTTT. Amino acids: CASSLDPGTTQPQHF.

This clone has just a few counts. V and J are TRBV4-3 and TRBJ1-2; D gene uncertain. The germline V and J ends were trimmed by 0 bases and 4 bases, with 9 bases remaining between them. Germline loops: CDR1 LGHNA, CDR2 YSLEER. The CDR3 runs to 14 residues. DNA for the CDR3: TGCGCCAGCAGCCAAGATGAGAGCATCTATGGCTACACCTTC. It is translated as CASSQDESIYGYTF.

The chain links TRBV27 to TRBJ1-4; D unclear. The CDR3 sequence is 14 residues long. CDR1 is MNHEY and CDR2 is SMNVEV in the germline V gene (reference sequence). Trimming took off 0 bases at V and 10 bases at J, with 12 bases between the two ends. The CDR3 reads CASSLSPRMIKLFF. The CDR3 DNA is TGTGCCAGCAGTTTATCGCCGCGGATGATAAAACTGTTTTTT.

CDR3 DNA: TGTGCCAGCAGTGACCCTAGAGGCACTGAAGCTTTCTTT. Translating gives CASSDPRGTEAFF. J is TRBJ1-1 and V is TRBV6-1; D unclear. CDR1 is MNHNS and CDR2 is SASEGT in the germline V gene. V lost 3 bases and J lost 4, with 9 bases in between. This CDR3 comprises 13 residues.

This clone has just one count. The CDR3 spells CASGLVNRVGEQYF. Written as DNA, the CDR3 is TGTGCTAGTGGTTTGGTAAACAGGGTGGGAGAGCAGTACTTC. The chain links TRBV12-5 to TRBJ2-7; D might be TRBD1 (6 bases). The CDR3 runs 14 residues. V lost 0 bases and J 7 bases, leaving 13 bases between the germline ends. Germline lookup yields CDR1 LGHNT and CDR2 FRNRAP.

The chain recombines TRBV2 with TRBJ2-2; 14 nucleotides agree with TRBD2. The CDR3 is 16 residues long. Germline lookup yields CDR1 SNHLY and CDR2 FYNNEI. V dropped 4 bases and J dropped 4; count of bases not matched to a gene: 2. This chain's CDR3 is CASSGTSGGITGELFF. CDR3 nucleotides: TGTGCCAGCAGTGGGACTAGCGGGGGGATCACCGGGGAGCTGTTTTTT.